This T cell receptor beta chain came from a study of identical twins. TCRdb fed the 5' RACE reads into MiXCR, producing one record per CDR3 protein. The table includes more than 1.5 million distinct CDR3 sequences, about 32% detected once. Broader study findings: Compared with unrelated sharing, twin-shared out-of-frame alpha sequences had more low-probability sequences.

This clonotype turned up a few times. Its antigen is undetermined. V gave up 5 bases and J gave up 4 bases; unmatched junction bases: 11. The CDR3 extends over 16 amino acids. Germline V gene sequence: CDR1 SEHNR, CDR2 FQNEAQ (reference sequence). The sequence derives from a newborn girl in good health. This chain links TRBV7-9 with TRBJ2-1; 7 nucleotides line up with TRBD2. Source material: cord blood. CDR3 nucleotides: TGTGCCAGCAGCCCGCTTGGGAGGGGAGTATACAATGAGCAGTTCTTC. Protein: CASSPLGRGVYNEQFF.